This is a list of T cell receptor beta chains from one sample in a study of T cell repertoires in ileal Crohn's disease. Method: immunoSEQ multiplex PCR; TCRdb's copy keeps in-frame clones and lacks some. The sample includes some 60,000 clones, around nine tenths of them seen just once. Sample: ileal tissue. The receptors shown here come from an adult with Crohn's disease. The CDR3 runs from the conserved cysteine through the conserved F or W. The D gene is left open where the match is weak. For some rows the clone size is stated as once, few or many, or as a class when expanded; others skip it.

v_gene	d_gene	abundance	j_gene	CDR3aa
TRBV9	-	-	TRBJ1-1	CASSVGGDLTEAFF
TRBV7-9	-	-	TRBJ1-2	CASTGGGYGYTF
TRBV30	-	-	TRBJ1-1	CAWSGEIDTEAFF
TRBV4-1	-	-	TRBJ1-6	CASSQAGLSPLHF
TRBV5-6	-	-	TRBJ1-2	CASSWGGNYGYTF
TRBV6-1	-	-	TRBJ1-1	CASSATVGTEAFF
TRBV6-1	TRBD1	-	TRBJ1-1	CASIMGQINTEAFF
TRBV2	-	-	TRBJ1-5	CASSGLGGGEAQHF
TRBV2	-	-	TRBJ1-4	CASSLELKLGGDNEKLFF
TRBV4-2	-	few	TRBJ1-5	CASSQAPQGPNQPQHF
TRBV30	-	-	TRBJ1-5	CAWSESAGPPGDQPQHF
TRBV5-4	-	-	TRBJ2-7	CASSLADEQYF
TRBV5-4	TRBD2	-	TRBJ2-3	CASSDGPDSGTTDTQYF
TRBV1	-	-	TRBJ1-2	CTSSQSRVTGYGYTF
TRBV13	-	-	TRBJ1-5	CASALGVGGPPGQPQHF
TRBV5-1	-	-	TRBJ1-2	CASSKTDTFLFYGYTF
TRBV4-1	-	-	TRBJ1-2	CASSPGSQGANYGYTF
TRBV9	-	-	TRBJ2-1	CASSGRGSSYNEQFF
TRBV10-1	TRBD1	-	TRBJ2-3	CASSETGAPTDTQYF
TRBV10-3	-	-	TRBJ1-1	CAISESKGWNTEAFF
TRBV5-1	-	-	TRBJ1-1	CASSLRQGGSMNTEAFF
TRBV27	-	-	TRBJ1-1	CASSFNGGGNTEAFF
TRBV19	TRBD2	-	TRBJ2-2	CASSTSLLAGVNTGELFF
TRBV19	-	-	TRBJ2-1	CATTKSLSYNEQFF
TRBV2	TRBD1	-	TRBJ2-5	CASSGAEGGETQYF
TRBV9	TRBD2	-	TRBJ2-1	CASSVTSGGFNEQFF
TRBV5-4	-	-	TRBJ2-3	CASSLGGYTQYF
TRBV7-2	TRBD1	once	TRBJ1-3	CASSLVLGQGLSGNTIYF
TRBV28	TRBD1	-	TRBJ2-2	CAGRSGQVKTGELFF
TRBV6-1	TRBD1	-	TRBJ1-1	CASTLTPGQGAEAFF
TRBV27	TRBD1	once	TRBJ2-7	CASSLWVPGPGTGDYEQYF
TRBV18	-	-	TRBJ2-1	CASSPPSRGNYNEQFF
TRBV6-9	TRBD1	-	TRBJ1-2	CACTDRAGYTF
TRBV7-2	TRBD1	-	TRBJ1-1	CASSLVPTGMNTEAFF
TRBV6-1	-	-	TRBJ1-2	CASRGDDYGYTF
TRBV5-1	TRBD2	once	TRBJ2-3	CASSPNAGGTDTQYF
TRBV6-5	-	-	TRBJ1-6	CASGLRGESSPLHF
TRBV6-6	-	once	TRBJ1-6	CASSQGYLTSPLHF
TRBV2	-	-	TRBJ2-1	CASSVGDSSYNEQFF
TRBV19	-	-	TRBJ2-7	CATSAGQRYEQYF
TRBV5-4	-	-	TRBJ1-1	CASSYGEGTEAFF
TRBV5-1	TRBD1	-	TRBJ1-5	CASSLGQGEPQHF